The clone carrying this T cell receptor beta chain was seen a few times. This specimen comes from a study of identical twins. The ends were cut back, 4 bases at V and 5 bases at J, with 16 bases in the middle. The germline CDR1 and CDR2 sequences are SGHDT and YYEEEE. The CDR3 loop spans 14 amino acids. One entry per CDR3 protein results from TCRdb running MiXCR on the 5' RACE reads. The table lists some 200,000 distinct CDR3 sequences, around 6.8% of them singletons, with about 1.8% in the top ten. A further study also used this sample, focusing on yellow fever vaccine responses in identical twins. That work adds: Reports say the vaccine T cell response in twins looked partly convergent and partly personalized.

The chain uses TRBV5-6 and TRBJ2-7, with D tentatively TRBD2 (6 bases). Source material: memory (CD45RO+) T cells sorted from blood. This receptor was obtained from a woman aged 18-29 years in good health. The CDR3 region is CASSLGGTWDEQYF. The CDR3 nucleotides are TGTGCCAGCAGCCTCGGCGGGACGTGGGACGAGCAGTACTTC.